This entry lists 25 T cell receptor beta chains sequenced from one sample in a study of regulatory T cells in long-lasting Graves disease. As to time point: newly diagnosed GD, antithyroid drugs for less than 3 months. Extracted PBMC RNA gave rise to the TCR library. In building TCR beta libraries, iRepertoire HTBI primers were used together with Arm-PCR of CDR3 regions. TCRdb itself ran the multiplex PCR reads through MiXCR, one entry per CDR3 protein. The repertoire holds some 250,000 distinct CDR3 sequences, with 15% to 20% as singletons. These data were also reused for a study on T cells in Graves' hyperthyroidism and ophthalmopathy.

The specimen was peripheral blood mononuclear cells (PBMCs), collected at new diagnosis, from a patient treated with antithyroid drugs. Every receptor here comes from a woman under 40 with Graves disease.

This clonotype was counted at least ten times. V and J are TRBV12-3 or TRBV12-4 and TRBJ2-2, with 8 nucleotides matching TRBD2. The CDR3 length is 15 residues. The V segment lost 3 bases and the J segment 5 bases; nucleotides outside the gene matches: 5. CDR3 amino acids: CASSFGGARTGELFF. The DNA of the CDR3 is TGTGCCAGCAGTTTCGGGGGGGCTAGGACCGGGGAGCTGTTTTTT.

The table lists this clonotype with many counts. The chain recombines TRBV25-1 with TRBJ1-1; maybe TRBD1 (6 bases). Germline V gene sequence: CDR1 MGHDK, CDR2 SYGVNS. The CDR3 is 14 amino acids. Trimming removed 4 bases at V and 2 bases at J, with 11 bases between. DNA for the CDR3: TGTGCCAGCAGTGTCTCAGGGGTAAACACTGAAGCTTTCTTT. It encodes CASSVSGVNTEAFF. The variable domain in full, completed from reference TRBV25-1 and TRBJ1-1, reads EADIYQTPRYLVIGTGKKITLECSQTMGHDKMYWYQQDPGMELHLIHYSYGVNSTEKGDLSSESTVSRIRTEHFPLTLESARPSHTSQYLCASSVSGVNTEAFFGQGTRLTVV.

This clonotype was recorded many times. The gene calls are TRBV2 and TRBJ1-1; D is undetermined. CDR1 SNHLY and CDR2 FYNNEI come from the germline V gene. Trimming pared 8 bases from V and 4 bases from J, leaving 14 bases between. This CDR3 comprises 13 residues. The CDR3 sequence is CASQRPSGTEAFF. Here the CDR3 DNA reads TGTGCCAGCCAGCGACCTTCCGGCACTGAAGCTTTCTTT.

This clonotype showed up many times. The gene calls are TRBV3-1 and TRBJ2-5; no clear D. The germline V gene encodes CDR1 LGHDT and CDR2 YNNKEL (reference sequence). The V end lost 7 bases, the J end lost 5 bases, and 11 bases lay between the germline ends. This CDR3 has 12 residues. The CDR3 DNA is TGTGCCAGCAACAGTAGATCGGAGACCCAGTACTTC. Translating gives CASNSRSETQYF.

This clonotype appeared many times. V is TRBV18 and J is TRBJ2-1, with TRBD2 matching over 10 bases. This CDR3 is built from 15 residues. V shed 3 bases, J shed 5 bases, and the junction held 4 bases outside the gene matches. Germline assignment: CDR1 KGHSH and CDR2 LQKENI. Here the CDR3 reads CASSPQAGGDNEQFF. The CDR3 DNA reads TGTGCCAGCTCACCCCAAGCGGGGGGGGACAATGAGCAGTTCTTC.

In its sample, this clonotype was seen many times. V is TRBV12-3 or TRBV12-4 and J is TRBJ1-5; 7 nucleotides match TRBD1. The CDR3 has 15 amino acids. Trimming took 7 bases from V and 5 from J; bases not matched to a gene: 11. The CDR3 bases are TGTGCCAGCACCCACGGGACAGTGGGACATCAGCCCCAGCATTTT. This sequence encodes CASTHGTVGHQPQHF.

This clonotype was observed many times. The chain is built from TRBV18 and TRBJ1-4; D uncertain. Germline V CDR1 and CDR2: KGHSH, LQKENI. This CDR3 is 14 amino acids long. Deletions cut 3 bases from V and 8 bases from J, with 13 bases between. For the CDR3, the DNA is TGTGCCAGCTCACCTCCTGGTTCGAGGGAAAAACTGTTTTTT. This codes for CASSPPGSREKLFF.

In this sample, this clonotype turned up many times. At one end, the junction sequence differs from germline, possibly due to a read error. The chain employs TRBV11-2 and TRBJ2-3; 8 nucleotides line up with TRBD2. Germline CDR1 SGHAT, CDR2 FQNNGV. This CDR3 has 14 amino acids. The CDR3 nucleotides are TGTGCCAGCAGTTTAGGCGGGGGGAGGGATACGCAGTATTTT. Translated, it gives CASSLGGGRDTQYF.

This clonotype was detected many times. The chain employs TRBV29-1 and TRBJ1-4, with D maybe TRBD1 (6 bases). CDR1 is SQVTM, CDR2 ANQGSEA, per germline. V was pared by 0 bases and J by 6 bases, with 8 bases between. The CDR3 is made up of 13 amino acids. In DNA form, the CDR3 reads TGCAGCGTTGAAGAAGGGGGAGATGAAAAACTGTTTTTT. Protein product: CSVEEGGDEKLFF.

This clonotype was picked up many times. This chain uses TRBV19 with TRBJ2-3, with D perhaps TRBD2 (6 bases). The V end lost 10 bases, the J end lost 2 bases, and 13 bases lay between the germline ends. Germline CDR1 reads LNHDA; CDR2 reads SQIVND (reference sequence). The length of the CDR3 is 13 residues. The CDR3 region is CATLGTFTDTQYF. For the CDR3, the DNA is TGTGCCACCCTAGGGACTTTCACAGATACGCAGTATTTT.

This clonotype was detected many times. The chain employs TRBV11-2 and TRBJ2-2, with D uncertain. The CDR3 is 13 amino acids. The germline gives CDR1 SGHAT, CDR2 FQNNGV. V lost 0 bases, J lost 6 bases, and 5 bases lay in between. Here the CDR3 DNA reads TGTGCCAGCAGCTTAGAGCCGGCCGGGGAGCTGTTTTTT. Its translation is CASSLEPAGELFF.

The chain has TRBV12-3 or TRBV12-4 and TRBJ1-2, with D uncertain. Deletions cut 1 base from V and 1 base from J, with 10 bases between. The CDR3 covers 15 residues. The CDR3 DNA is TGTGCCAGCAGTTTAGGGCAGGCGGTTAACTATGGCTACACCTTC. Translating it yields CASSLGQAVNYGYTF.

This clonotype was picked up a small number of times. The CDR3 spells CASSHRQSWTEAFF. The CDR3, as DNA: TGTGCCAGCAGCCACAGGCAGTCGTGGACTGAAGCTTTCTTT. The chain carries TRBV3-1 and TRBJ1-1; D is unresolved. Germline V gene data show CDR1 as LGHDT and CDR2 as YNNKEL (reference sequence). V was cut by 3 bases and J by 5 bases, with 13 bases left in between. The CDR3 runs 14 residues.

This clonotype was found many times. The chain is built from TRBV6-1 and TRBJ2-3, with D unresolved. V lost 7 bases, J lost 2 bases, and 10 bases lay in between. The germline V gene has CDR1 MNHNS and CDR2 SASEGT. The CDR3 has 13 amino acids. For the CDR3, the DNA is TGTGCCAGCACCCACCCAGTCACAGATACGCAGTATTTT. As protein: CASTHPVTDTQYF.

This clonotype has at least ten counts. The rearrangement joins TRBV10-1 to TRBJ2-1, with 10 bases aligning to TRBD1. With V trimmed by 5 bases and J by 9 bases, 10 bases remained unmatched. The CDR3 is made up of 15 amino acids. Per the germline V gene, CDR1 is WNHNN and CDR2 is SYGVQD (reference sequence). The DNA of the CDR3 is TGCGCCAGCAGTACCGGGACAGGGGAAAGGGTTGAGCAGTTCTTC. Its translation: CASSTGTGERVEQFF.

This clonotype was counted once. The chain employs TRBV2 and TRBJ1-3; D might be TRBD1 (6 bases). Trimming pared 6 bases from V and 0 bases from J, leaving 12 bases between. The CDR3 runs to 15 residues. Per germline, CDR1 SNHLY and CDR2 FYNNEI. CDR3 sequence reads: CASRRQASSGNTIYF. The CDR3 DNA reads TGTGCCAGCAGGAGACAGGCGAGCTCTGGAAACACCATATATTTT.

This clonotype was detected many times. The chain is built from TRBV6-1 and TRBJ2-7, with D possibly being TRBD2 (6 bases). This CDR3 comprises 14 residues. V lost 6 bases and J lost 4, with 16 bases in between. The germline CDR1 and CDR2 sequences are MNHNS and SASEGT. CDR3 region: CASRDDGGGYEQYF. CDR3 DNA: TGTGCCAGCAGGGATGACGGGGGAGGATACGAGCAGTACTTC.

This clonotype was seen ten or more times. This rearrangement joins TRBV6-1 to TRBJ1-2; 7 nucleotides line up with TRBD1. J was trimmed by 4 bases and V by 7 bases; bases with no gene match: 6. Germline-derived CDR1 and CDR2 are MNHNS and SASEGT. This CDR3 has 13 amino acids. The CDR3 here is CASKPRTGYGYTF. The CDR3 DNA follows: TGTGCCAGCAAACCGCGGACAGGCTATGGCTACACCTTC.

In this sample, this clonotype turned up a few times. The chain recombines TRBV5-1 with TRBJ1-4, with no clear D. Trimming took 3 bases from V and 8 from J, leaving 11 bases between them. CDR1 is SGHRS, CDR2 YFSETQ, per germline. This CDR3 comprises 13 residues. CDR3 nucleotides: TGCGCCAGCAGCTGGGGAGGAGGGGAAAAACTGTTTTTT. Encoded protein: CASSWGGGEKLFF.

This clonotype was detected ten times or more. The chain joins TRBV5-1 to TRBJ2-3; TRBD1 aligns across 9 bases. This CDR3 is 14 amino acids long. The V and J ends lost 5 bases and 1 base, in that order; junction bases with no gene match: 2. Germline lookup yields CDR1 SGHRS and CDR2 YFSETQ. In DNA, the CDR3 is TGCGCCAGCAGAGACAGGGGGGGCACAGATACGCAGTATTTT. This sequence encodes CASRDRGGTDTQYF.

This clonotype was recorded at least ten times. This chain joins TRBV5-5 and TRBJ2-2, with 7 positions matching TRBD2. From germline, CDR1 is SGHKS and CDR2 YYEKEE (reference sequence). This CDR3 is 16 amino acids long. The J segment lost 4 bases and the V segment lost 2 bases, leaving 8 bases of the junction unmatched. CDR3 residues: CASSFRLAVVTGELFF. The CDR3 DNA follows: TGTGCCAGCAGCTTTCGTCTAGCGGTGGTCACCGGGGAGCTGTTTTTT.

Many counts were recorded for this clonotype. The genes are TRBV2 and TRBJ2-7, with a tentative D call TRBD2 (5 bases). The V end was cut by 6 bases, the J end by 5 bases, with 17 bases between. Germline-derived CDR1 and CDR2 are SNHLY and FYNNEI. The CDR3 length is 14 residues. The CDR3 sequence is CASRNPEGFNEQYF. For the CDR3, the DNA is TGTGCCAGCAGGAACCCCGAGGGATTCAACGAGCAGTACTTC. The whole variable domain, remainder taken from reference TRBV2 and TRBJ2-7, is EPEVTQTPSHQVTQMGQEVILRCVPISNHLYFYWYRQILGQKVEFLVSFYNNEISEKSEIFDDQFSVERPDGSNFTLKIRSTKLEDSAMYFCASRNPEGFNEQYFGPGTRLTVT.

The V and J genes are TRBV5-6 and TRBJ1-4; 9 bases match TRBD1. V lost 4 bases and J lost 6; bases outside the gene matches: 7. Germline CDR1 is SGHDT and CDR2 is YYEEEE. The CDR3 is 15 residues long. CDR3 in amino acids: CASSTPGQGDEKLFF. CDR3 in DNA: TGTGCCAGCAGCACCCCGGGACAGGGCGATGAAAAACTGTTTTTT.

The sample holds many counts of this clonotype. The chain couples TRBV7-2 to TRBJ2-5; D not certain. Germline V gene sequence: CDR1 SGHTA, CDR2 FQGNSA. With 1 base removed from V and 5 bases from J, the gap between germline ends came to 17 bases. This CDR3 contains 16 residues. The CDR3 protein is CASSLVVYSISETQYF. The CDR3 coding sequence is TGTGCCAGCAGCTTAGTGGTGTACTCCATCAGTGAGACCCAGTACTTC.

In this sample, this clonotype turned up many times. The rearrangement uses TRBV6-1 and TRBJ1-4; TRBD1 matches at 7 bases. CDR1 and CDR2 (germline): MNHNS, SASEGT. The J segment lost 4 bases and the V segment lost 6 bases, leaving 8 bases of the junction unmatched. The CDR3 has 15 residues. In nucleotides, the CDR3 is TGTGCCAGCAGGCAAAGGACAGGATTTAATGAAAAACTGTTTTTT. Protein: CASRQRTGFNEKLFF.